This paragraph reports one T cell receptor (beta chain). The sample comes from a study of cytomegalovirus exposure and HLA in healthy donors. A multiplex PCR was run with 60 Vbeta primers and 13 Jbeta primers. Sequencing used immunoSEQ multiplex PCR; TCRdb keeps in-frame clones, though not all of them. The data contain 150,000 to 180,000 clones, over 65% of them singletons. V gave up 0 bases and J gave up 3 bases, with 9 bases separating them. CDR1 SGDLS and CDR2 YYNGEE come from the germline V gene. The CDR3 contains 14 residues. This sequence was found in a woman aged 40 to 50 in good health and CMV-seronegative. The source material was PBMCs. The rearrangement joins TRBV9 to TRBJ1-2; D perhaps matches TRBD1 (5 bases). The CDR3, as DNA: TGTGCCAGCAGCGTAGGCAGGGCCGACTATGGCTACACCTTC. Encoded protein: CASSVGRADYGYTF. The complete variable domain, with remaining parts taken from reference TRBV9 and TRBJ1-2, reads DSGVTQTPKHLITATGQRVTLRCSPRSGDLSVYWYQQSLDQGLQFLIQYYNGEERAKGNILERFSAQQFPDLHSELNLSSLELGDSALYFCASSVGRADYGYTFGSGTRLTVV.